What follows are 16 T cell receptor beta chains derived from one specimen sequenced in a study of T cell clusters in autoimmune cytopenias. TRB rearrangements were amplified by touch-down multiplex PCR with mixed TRB-A/B primers. TCRdb reprocessed the multiplex PCR reads and stores each CDR3 protein as one record, lacking DNA. This specimen shows about 2,700 distinct CDR3 sequences; the ten leading clones hold about a tenth. Each sample's input was approximately 0.25 ug genomic DNA, 38,000 or so genome equivalents. Specimen: peripheral blood. These receptor sequences come from a human donor with an autoimmune cytopenia or autoimmune hepatitis (not recorded which).

Considering frequency, this clonotype is medium-sized. This chain connects TRBV27 to TRBJ2-2; without DNA, the TCRdb call of TRBD1 cannot be checked. Germline-derived CDR1 and CDR2 are MNHEY and SMNVEV (reference sequence). The CDR3 is made up of 18 amino acids. The CDR3 loop is CASRWTGITFSNTGELFF.

This clonotype ranks as medium-sized in terms of frequency. This chain connects TRBV27 to TRBJ2-7; absent DNA, TCRdb's TRBD2 call cannot be checked. The CDR3 spans 13 residues. Germline V CDR1 and CDR2: MNHEY, SMNVEV (reference sequence). The CDR3 reads CASSIRTGYEQYF.

This clonotype is classed as medium-sized by frequency. The chain couples TRBV6-5 to TRBJ1-2; checking the TCRdb D call of TRBD1 is not possible without DNA. The CDR3 sequence is 13 residues long. Germline loops: CDR1 MNHEY, CDR2 SVGAGI. CDR3 residues: CASREIQGDGYTF.

By frequency, this clonotype registers medium-sized. The chain recombines TRBV13 with TRBJ2-1; as DNA is missing, the TRBD1 call by TCRdb cannot be tested. This CDR3 spans 13 amino acids. Germline CDR1 reads PRHDT; CDR2 reads FYEKMQ (reference sequence). This CDR3 reads CASSSIGTNEQFF.

This clonotype is labeled medium-sized (0.01 to 0.1%) based on frequency. This sequence joins TRBV19 and TRBJ2-3; TCRdb's D gene call, TRBD1, goes unchecked for lack of DNA. CDR1 and CDR2 (germline): LNHDA, SQIVND (reference sequence). The CDR3 is 14 residues long. CDR3 sequence reads: CASSIGTGPGTQYF.

According to its frequency, this clonotype is medium-sized. The chain recombines TRBV6-5 with TRBJ2-1; TCRdb calls TRBD2, which cannot be checked without DNA. Germline lookup yields CDR1 MNHEY and CDR2 SVGAGI. This CDR3 spans 16 amino acids. The CDR3 sequence is CAVGRGTSGGAGEQFF.

This clonotype is called medium-sized based on its frequency. The V call is TRBV27, the J call TRBJ2-3; TCRdb's assignment of TRBD2 cannot be checked, as there is no DNA. This CDR3 is 15 amino acids long. The germline CDR1 and CDR2 sequences are MNHEY and SMNVEV (reference sequence). Here the CDR3 reads CASSLGAYGGDTQYF.

This clonotype ranks as medium-sized in terms of frequency. The CDR3 region is CSVTHSGLAGINEQFF. J is TRBJ2-1 and V is TRBV29-1; as DNA is missing, the TRBD2 call by TCRdb cannot be tested. Germline V gene sequence: CDR1 SQVTM, CDR2 ANQGSEA. The length of the CDR3 is 16 residues.

Considering frequency, this clonotype is medium-sized. This chain uses TRBV24-1 with TRBJ2-2; no DNA is available, so the TRBD1 call from TCRdb remains unchecked. This CDR3 is built from 17 residues. Germline-derived CDR1 and CDR2 are KGHDR and SFDVKD. The CDR3 protein is CATSVSGTGSNTGELFF.

This clonotype registers medium-sized by frequency. The gene calls are TRBV29-1 and TRBJ2-1; absent DNA, TCRdb's TRBD1 call cannot be checked. CDR3 length: 13 amino acids. In germline, CDR1 is SQVTM, CDR2 ANQGSEA. The CDR3 loop is CSGGVGFDNEQFF.

Considering frequency, this clonotype is medium-sized. The chain employs TRBV12-3 or TRBV12-4 and TRBJ2-2; the D call of TRBD1 rests on TCRdb alone, since no DNA is present to check it. This CDR3 spans 15 amino acids. CDR3 protein: CASSLVQGGAGELFF.

This clonotype registers medium-sized by frequency. This rearrangement joins TRBV6-5 to TRBJ2-1; TCRdb's D call of TRBD2 is untestable without DNA. Germline CDR1 and CDR2: MNHEY and SVGAGI. The CDR3 runs 14 residues. CDR3 sequence reads: CASRRGTTYNEQFF.

This clonotype is labeled medium-sized based on frequency. This chain joins TRBV29-1 and TRBJ2-2. The germline V gene has CDR1 SQVTM and CDR2 ANQGSEA. The CDR3 runs 16 residues. This CDR3 is CSVVLWHNTNTGELFF.

This clonotype is identified as medium-sized (0.01 to 0.1%) from frequency. The chain uses TRBV29-1 and TRBJ2-3; TCRdb's D call, TRBD2, is unchecked because there is no DNA. Looked up from germline, CDR1 is SQVTM and CDR2 is ANQGSEA. This CDR3 is built from 17 residues. The CDR3 sequence is CSVDGISRDTSTDTQYF.

This clonotype is medium-sized by frequency. The chain uses TRBV27 and TRBJ1-4; lacking DNA, the TRBD1 call made by TCRdb goes unchecked. Germline values: CDR1 MNHEY, CDR2 SMNVEV (reference sequence). CDR3 length equals 16 residues. The CDR3 spells CASSLYAGGENEKLFF.

By frequency, this clonotype is medium-sized. The chain is built from TRBV18 and TRBJ1-1; TCRdb gives TRBD1 as the D gene, but with no DNA this cannot be confirmed. CDR1 is KGHSH, CDR2 LQKENI, per germline. The CDR3 runs 17 residues. This chain's CDR3 is CASSPLASGQGNTEAFF.